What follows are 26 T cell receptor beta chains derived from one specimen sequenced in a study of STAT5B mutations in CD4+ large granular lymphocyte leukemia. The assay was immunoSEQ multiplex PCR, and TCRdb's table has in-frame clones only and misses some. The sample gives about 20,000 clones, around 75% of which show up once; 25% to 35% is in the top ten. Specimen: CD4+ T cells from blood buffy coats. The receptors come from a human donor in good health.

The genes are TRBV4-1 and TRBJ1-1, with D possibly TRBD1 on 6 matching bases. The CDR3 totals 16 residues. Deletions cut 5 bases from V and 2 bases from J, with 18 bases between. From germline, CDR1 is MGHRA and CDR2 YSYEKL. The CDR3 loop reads CASSSLTGLGNTEAFF. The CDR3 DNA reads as TGCGCCAGCAGCTCCCTTACAGGGCTGGGTAACACTGAAGCTTTCTTT.

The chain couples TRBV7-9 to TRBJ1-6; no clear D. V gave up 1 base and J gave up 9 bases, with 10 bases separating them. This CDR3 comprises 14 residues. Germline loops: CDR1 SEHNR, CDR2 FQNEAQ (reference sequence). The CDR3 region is CASSLGKSGSPLHF. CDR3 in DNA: TGTGCCAGCAGCTTAGGGAAAAGTGGTTCACCCCTCCACTTT.

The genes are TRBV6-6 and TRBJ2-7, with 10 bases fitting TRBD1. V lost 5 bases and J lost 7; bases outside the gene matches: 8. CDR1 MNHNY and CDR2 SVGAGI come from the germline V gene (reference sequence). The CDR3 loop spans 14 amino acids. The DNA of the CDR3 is TGTGCCAGCAGTCCCCCGGGGACAGGGGCAGAGCAGTACTTC. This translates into CASSPPGTGAEQYF.

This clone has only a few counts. The CDR3 region is CASSLRRAEAFF. The CDR3 region has the DNA TGTGCCAGCAGCCTACGTCGGGCTGAAGCTTTCTTT. The chain employs TRBV25-1 and TRBJ1-1; D call uncertain. Per the germline V gene, CDR1 is MGHDK and CDR2 is SYGVNS. This CDR3 comprises 12 residues. V was clipped by 6 bases and J by 6 bases, with 11 bases between them.

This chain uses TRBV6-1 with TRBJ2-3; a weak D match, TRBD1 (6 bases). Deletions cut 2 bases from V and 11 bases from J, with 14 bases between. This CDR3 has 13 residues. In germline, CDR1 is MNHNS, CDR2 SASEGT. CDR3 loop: CASSEIGTPRQYF. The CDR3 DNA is TGTGCCAGCAGTGAAATCGGGACACCCCGGCAGTATTTT.

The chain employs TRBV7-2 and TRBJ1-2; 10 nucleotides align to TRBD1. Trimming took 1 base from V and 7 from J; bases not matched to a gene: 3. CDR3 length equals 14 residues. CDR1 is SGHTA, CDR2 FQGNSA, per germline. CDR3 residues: CASSLGQGASGYTF. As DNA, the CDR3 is TGTGCCAGCAGCTTAGGACAGGGGGCTTCTGGCTACACCTTC.

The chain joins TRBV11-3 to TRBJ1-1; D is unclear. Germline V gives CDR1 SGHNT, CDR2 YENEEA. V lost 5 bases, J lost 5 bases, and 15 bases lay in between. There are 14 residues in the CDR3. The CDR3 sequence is CASSDDPTGTEAFF. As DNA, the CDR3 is TGTGCCAGCAGCGACGACCCGACGGGGACTGAAGCTTTCTTT.

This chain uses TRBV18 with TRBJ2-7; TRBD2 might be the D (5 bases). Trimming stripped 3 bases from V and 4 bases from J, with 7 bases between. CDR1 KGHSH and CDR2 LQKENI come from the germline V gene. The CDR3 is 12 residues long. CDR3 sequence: CASSPRGYEQYF. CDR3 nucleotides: TGTGCCAGCTCACCTCGCGGGTACGAGCAGTACTTC.

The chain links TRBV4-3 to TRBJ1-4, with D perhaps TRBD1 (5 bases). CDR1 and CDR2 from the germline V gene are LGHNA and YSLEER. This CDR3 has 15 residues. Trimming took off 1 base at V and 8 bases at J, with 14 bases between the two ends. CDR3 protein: CASSQVGGVGEKLFF. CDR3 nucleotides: TGCGCCAGCAGCCAAGTGGGGGGAGTAGGGGAAAAACTGTTTTTT.

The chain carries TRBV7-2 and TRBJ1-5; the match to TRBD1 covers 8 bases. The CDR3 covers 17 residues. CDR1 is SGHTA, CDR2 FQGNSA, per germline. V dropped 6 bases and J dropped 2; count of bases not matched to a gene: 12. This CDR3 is CASRSTGGVSGNQPQHF. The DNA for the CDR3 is TGTGCCAGCAGATCAACAGGGGGGGTATCGGGCAATCAGCCCCAGCATTTT.

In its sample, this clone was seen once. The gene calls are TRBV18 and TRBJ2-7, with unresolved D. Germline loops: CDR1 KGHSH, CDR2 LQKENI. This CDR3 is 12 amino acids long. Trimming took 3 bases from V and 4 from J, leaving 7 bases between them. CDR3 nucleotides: TGTGCCAGCTCACCCCTCAGGTACGAGCAGTACTTC. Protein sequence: CASSPLRYEQYF.

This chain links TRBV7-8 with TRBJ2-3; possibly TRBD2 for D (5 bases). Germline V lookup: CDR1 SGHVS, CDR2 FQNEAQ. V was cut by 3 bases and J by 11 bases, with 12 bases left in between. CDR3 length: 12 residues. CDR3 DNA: TGTGCCAGCAGCTTGGTGCGGGTAGAGCAGTATTTT. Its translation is CASSLVRVEQYF. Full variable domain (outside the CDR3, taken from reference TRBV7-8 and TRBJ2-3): GAGVSQSPRYKVAKRGQDVALRCDPISGHVSLFWYQQALGQGPEFLTYFQNEAQLDKSGLPSDRFFAERPEGSVSTLKIQRTQQEDSAVYLCASSLVRVEQYFGPGTRLTVL.

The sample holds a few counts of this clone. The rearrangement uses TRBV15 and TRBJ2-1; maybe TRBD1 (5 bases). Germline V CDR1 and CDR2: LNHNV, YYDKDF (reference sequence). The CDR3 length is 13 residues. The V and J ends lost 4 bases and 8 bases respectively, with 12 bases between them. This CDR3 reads CATSTNQGDEQFF. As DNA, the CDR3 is TGTGCCACCAGCACCAACCAGGGCGATGAGCAGTTCTTC.

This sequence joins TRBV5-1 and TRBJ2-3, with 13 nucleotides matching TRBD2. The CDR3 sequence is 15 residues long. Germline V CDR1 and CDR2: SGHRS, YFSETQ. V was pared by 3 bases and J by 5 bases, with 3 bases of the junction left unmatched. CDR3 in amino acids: CASSSRTSGGDTQYF. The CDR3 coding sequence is TGCGCCAGCAGCTCTCGGACTAGCGGGGGAGATACGCAGTATTTT.

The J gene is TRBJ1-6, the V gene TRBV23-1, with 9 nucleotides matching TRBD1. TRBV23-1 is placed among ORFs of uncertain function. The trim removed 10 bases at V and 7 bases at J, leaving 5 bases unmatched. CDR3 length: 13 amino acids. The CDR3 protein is CATRQGDNSPLHF. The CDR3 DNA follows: TGCGCCACCCGACAGGGGGACAATTCACCCCTCCACTTT.

CDR3 coding DNA: TGTGCCAGCAGGACAGGGAACACTGAAGCTTTCTTT. Protein sequence: CASRTGNTEAFF. The chain combines TRBV6-1 with TRBJ1-1; possible D gene TRBD1, 6 bases. The germline V and J ends were trimmed by 6 bases and 1 base, with 6 bases remaining between them. Germline CDR1 and CDR2: MNHNS and SASEGT. CDR3 length: 12 residues.

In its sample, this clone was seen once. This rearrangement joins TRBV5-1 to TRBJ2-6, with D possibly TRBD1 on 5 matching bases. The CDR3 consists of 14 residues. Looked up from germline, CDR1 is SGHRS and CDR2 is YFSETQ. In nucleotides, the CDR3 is TGCGCGGGGAAGGGGTCCCCTGGGGCCAACGTCCTGACTTTC. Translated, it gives CAGKGSPGANVLTF.

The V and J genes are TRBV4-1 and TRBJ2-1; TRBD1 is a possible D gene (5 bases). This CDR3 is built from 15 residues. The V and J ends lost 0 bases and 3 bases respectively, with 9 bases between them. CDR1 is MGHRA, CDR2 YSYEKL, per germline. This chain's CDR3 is CASSQDHRYYNEQFF. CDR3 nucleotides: TGCGCCAGCAGCCAAGATCACAGGTACTACAATGAGCAGTTCTTC.

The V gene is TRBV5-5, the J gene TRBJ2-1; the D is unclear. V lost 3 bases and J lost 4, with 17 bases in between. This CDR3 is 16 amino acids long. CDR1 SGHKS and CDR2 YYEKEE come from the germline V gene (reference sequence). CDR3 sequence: CASSSKGLGWYNEQFF. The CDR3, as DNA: TGTGCCAGCAGCTCCAAAGGTTTGGGGTGGTACAATGAGCAGTTCTTC.

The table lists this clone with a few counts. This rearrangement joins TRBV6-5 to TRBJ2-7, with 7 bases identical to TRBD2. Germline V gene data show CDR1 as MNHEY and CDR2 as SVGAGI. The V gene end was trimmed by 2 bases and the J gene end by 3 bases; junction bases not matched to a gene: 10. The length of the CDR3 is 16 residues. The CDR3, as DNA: TGTGCCAGCAGTTACGTAGGTAGCGGGCCCTTCTACGAGCAGTACTTC. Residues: CASSYVGSGPFYEQYF.

Here the CDR3 DNA reads TGTGCCAGCAGCCAACAGGACAGGGGGGTCTATGGCTACACCTTC. Encoded protein: CASSQQDRGVYGYTF. This sequence joins TRBV4-2 and TRBJ1-2; 10 bases map to TRBD1. J lost 4 bases, V lost 2 bases, and 4 bases had no gene match. Germline CDR1 and CDR2: LGHNA and YNFKEQ. CDR3 length: 15 amino acids.

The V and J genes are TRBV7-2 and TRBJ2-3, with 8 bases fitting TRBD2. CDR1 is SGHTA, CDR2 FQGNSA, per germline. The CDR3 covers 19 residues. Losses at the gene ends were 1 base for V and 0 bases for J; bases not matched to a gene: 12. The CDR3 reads CASSLESPGGRASTDTQYF. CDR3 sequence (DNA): TGTGCCAGCAGCTTAGAGTCTCCGGGGGGGAGAGCTAGCACAGATACGCAGTATTTT. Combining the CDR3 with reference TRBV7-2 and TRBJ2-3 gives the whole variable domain GAGVSQSPSNKVTEKGKDVELRCDPISGHTALYWYRQSLGQGLEFLIYFQGNSAPDKSGLPSDRFSAERTGGSVSTLTIQRTQQEDSAVYLCASSLESPGGRASTDTQYFGPGTRLTVL.

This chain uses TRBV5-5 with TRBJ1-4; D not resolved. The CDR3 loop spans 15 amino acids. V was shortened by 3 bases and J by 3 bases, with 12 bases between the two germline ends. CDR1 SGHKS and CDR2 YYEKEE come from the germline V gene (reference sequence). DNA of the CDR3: TGTGCCAGCAGCTCGAAGAGGCAGGCTAATGAAAAACTGTTTTTT. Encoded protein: CASSSKRQANEKLFF.

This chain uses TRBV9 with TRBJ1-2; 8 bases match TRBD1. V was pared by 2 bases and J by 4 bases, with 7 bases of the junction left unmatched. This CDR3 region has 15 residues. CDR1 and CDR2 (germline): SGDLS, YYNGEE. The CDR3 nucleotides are TGTGCCAGCAGCGTGCGACAGGGGAGTAGCTATGGCTACACCTTC. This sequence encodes CASSVRQGSSYGYTF.

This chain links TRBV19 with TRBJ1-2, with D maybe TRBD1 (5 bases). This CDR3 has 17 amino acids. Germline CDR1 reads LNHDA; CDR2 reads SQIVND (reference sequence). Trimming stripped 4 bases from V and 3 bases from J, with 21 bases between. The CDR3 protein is CASSTGFGGTGDYGYTF. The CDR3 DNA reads TGTGCCAGTAGTACCGGATTTGGAGGAACGGGGGACTATGGCTACACCTTC.

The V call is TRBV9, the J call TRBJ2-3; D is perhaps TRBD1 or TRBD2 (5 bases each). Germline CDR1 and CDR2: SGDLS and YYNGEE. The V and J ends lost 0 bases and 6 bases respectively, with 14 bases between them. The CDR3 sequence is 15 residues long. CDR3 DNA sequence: TGTGCCAGCAGCGTAGGAGGGTGGGGCATGGATACGCAGTATTTT. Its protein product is CASSVGGWGMDTQYF.